A selection of T cell receptor beta chains follows, all from one sample in a study of shared clonotypes between healthy human individuals. Clones were read by immunoSEQ multiplex PCR, and TCRdb kept only the in-frame ones, dropping some. The sample holds millions of clones, just over 90% seen once. Sequences were obtained from naive CD4+ T cells sorted from blood. The origin of the receptors is a man younger than 35 in good health. CDR3s include the opening cysteine and the closing phenylalanine or tryptophan. Each record gives: V gene, J gene, clone size, D gene, CDR3 DNA, CDR3 protein. The D gene is left open where the match is weak. A row's size may be missing; if present it is once, few, many or a size class.

v_gene: TRBV2
j_gene: TRBJ2-7
abundance: once
d_gene: NA
CDR3nt: TGTGCCTCCCGGGCGATGGTTTCCGAGCAGTACTTC
CDR3aa: CASRAMVSEQYF

v_gene: TRBV6-6
j_gene: TRBJ2-3
abundance: NA
d_gene: TRBD2
CDR3nt: TGTGCCAGCAGTTACTTAGCGGGAGGCTCAGATACGCAGTATTTT
CDR3aa: CASSYLAGGSDTQYF

v_gene: TRBV5-4
j_gene: TRBJ2-6
abundance: NA
d_gene: NA
CDR3nt: TGTGCCAGCAGTAGGGTCTCTGGGGCCAACGTCCTGACTTTC
CDR3aa: CASSRVSGANVLTF

v_gene: TRBV6-1
j_gene: TRBJ1-6
abundance: NA
d_gene: TRBD1
CDR3nt: TGTGCCAGCAGTGACGACAGGGGGGGTTCACCCCTCCACTTT
CDR3aa: CASSDDRGGSPLHF

v_gene: TRBV19
j_gene: TRBJ2-6
abundance: NA
d_gene: TRBD1
CDR3nt: TGTGCCAGCATAGACAGGGGACTGTCTGGGGCCAACGTCCTGACTTTC
CDR3aa: CASIDRGLSGANVLTF

v_gene: TRBV5-1
j_gene: TRBJ2-5
abundance: NA
d_gene: NA
CDR3nt: TGCGCCAGCAGCTTGGAGGACAGACAAGAGACCCAGTACTTC
CDR3aa: CASSLEDRQETQYF

v_gene: TRBV28
j_gene: TRBJ2-7
abundance: NA
d_gene: TRBD1
CDR3nt: TGTGCCAGCAGTAGGACAGGTTTATCCTACGAGCAGTACTTC
CDR3aa: CASSRTGLSYEQYF

v_gene: TRBV6-1
j_gene: TRBJ1-1
abundance: NA
d_gene: NA
CDR3nt: TGTGCCAGCAGTGAAGCGCTCGGGGGCATCACTGAAGCTTTCTTT
CDR3aa: CASSEALGGITEAFF

v_gene: TRBV4-1
j_gene: TRBJ2-6
abundance: once
d_gene: NA
CDR3nt: TGCGCCAGCAGCCACCACAGCTCTGGGGCCAACGTCCTGACTTTC
CDR3aa: CASSHHSSGANVLTF

v_gene: TRBV11-3
j_gene: TRBJ1-6
abundance: NA
d_gene: NA
CDR3nt: TGTGCCAGCAGCCTACAGGGTAATTCACCCCTCCACTTT
CDR3aa: CASSLQGNSPLHF

v_gene: TRBV10-3
j_gene: TRBJ2-5
abundance: NA
d_gene: NA
CDR3nt: TGTGCCATCAGTGAGTCGGGCGAAGAAGCGACCCAGTACTTC
CDR3aa: CAISESGEEATQYF

v_gene: TRBV6-6
j_gene: TRBJ2-2
abundance: NA
d_gene: TRBD1
CDR3nt: TGTGCCAGCAGTTCGGACAGGGGATTCGGGGAGCTGTTTTTT
CDR3aa: CASSSDRGFGELFF

v_gene: TRBV10-3
j_gene: TRBJ1-1
abundance: NA
d_gene: NA
CDR3nt: TGTGCCATCAGTGAGGCTCTGGGGTCAGCTGAAGCTTTCTTT
CDR3aa: CAISEALGSAEAFF

v_gene: TRBV6-1
j_gene: TRBJ1-4
abundance: NA
d_gene: NA
CDR3nt: TGTGCCAGCAGGCCCGGGACGGAAAGAGAAAAACTGTTTTTT
CDR3aa: CASRPGTEREKLFF

v_gene: TRBV19
j_gene: TRBJ1-5
abundance: NA
d_gene: NA
CDR3nt: TGTGCCAGTAGTACTAAGCACAGGGACATGTATCTCTGGCAGCCCCAGCATTTT
CDR3aa: CASSTKHRDMYLWQPQHF

v_gene: TRBV5-1
j_gene: TRBJ1-5
abundance: NA
d_gene: NA
CDR3nt: TGCGCCAGCAGCTTTTGGACCCCAAAGAAGGACCAGCCCCAGCATTTT
CDR3aa: CASSFWTPKKDQPQHF

v_gene: TRBV27
j_gene: TRBJ2-3
abundance: once
d_gene: NA
CDR3nt: TGTGCCAGCAGTCCCCGGGAGACCACAGATACGCAGTATTTT
CDR3aa: CASSPRETTDTQYF

v_gene: TRBV2
j_gene: TRBJ2-3
abundance: NA
d_gene: TRBD2
CDR3nt: TGTGCCAGCAGCCCAGGGAGCCTAGCGGGAGCGGCAGATACGCAGTATTTT
CDR3aa: CASSPGSLAGAADTQYF

v_gene: TRBV6-1
j_gene: TRBJ2-4
abundance: NA
d_gene: NA
CDR3nt: TGTGCCAGCAGTGAATCCCACCACCCCCAACTCCAAAACATTCAGTACTTC
CDR3aa: CASSESHHPQLQNIQYF

v_gene: TRBV7-2
j_gene: TRBJ1-4
abundance: NA
d_gene: NA
CDR3nt: TGTGCCAGCAGCCTAGAAGTAGGGGCAATTGAAAAACTGTTTTTT
CDR3aa: CASSLEVGAIEKLFF

v_gene: TRBV15
j_gene: TRBJ1-3
abundance: NA
d_gene: NA
CDR3nt: TGTGCCACCAGCATAACCGGCTCTGGAAACACCATATATTTT
CDR3aa: CATSITGSGNTIYF

v_gene: TRBV6-5
j_gene: TRBJ1-3
abundance: NA
d_gene: NA
CDR3nt: TGTGCCAGCAGGAGAGGAAACACCATATATTTT
CDR3aa: CASRRGNTIYF

v_gene: TRBV5-1
j_gene: TRBJ1-6
abundance: NA
d_gene: NA
CDR3nt: TGCGCCAGCAGCTGGACAGATGACAATAATTCACCCCTCCACTTT
CDR3aa: CASSWTDDNNSPLHF

v_gene: TRBV7-9
j_gene: TRBJ2-5
abundance: NA
d_gene: TRBD2
CDR3nt: TGTGCCAGCAGCACCCCGGGAGGTGGGACCCAGTACTTC
CDR3aa: CASSTPGGGTQYF

v_gene: TRBV5-5
j_gene: TRBJ1-2
abundance: NA
d_gene: NA
CDR3nt: TGTGCCAGCAGCTTGAGGCTGGCAGGTCCTTATTATGGCTACACCTTC
CDR3aa: CASSLRLAGPYYGYTF

v_gene: TRBV7-6
j_gene: TRBJ2-5
abundance: NA
d_gene: TRBD2
CDR3nt: TGTGCCAGCAGCAAACTAGCGGTAGAGACCCAGTACTTC
CDR3aa: CASSKLAVETQYF

v_gene: TRBV19
j_gene: TRBJ2-6
abundance: NA
d_gene: NA
CDR3nt: TGTGCCAGTAGGGAAACAGCGGCCGGGGCCAACGTCCTGACTTTC
CDR3aa: CASRETAAGANVLTF

v_gene: TRBV19
j_gene: TRBJ2-1
abundance: NA
d_gene: NA
CDR3nt: TGTGCCAGTAGTCGGCTAGTCTCGAATGAGCAGTTCTTC
CDR3aa: CASSRLVSNEQFF

v_gene: TRBV10-3
j_gene: TRBJ2-1
abundance: NA
d_gene: NA
CDR3nt: TGTGCCCCTAACCGGCGGGAATGCAATGAGCAGTTCTTC
CDR3aa: CAPNRRECNEQFF

v_gene: TRBV4-1
j_gene: TRBJ1-1
abundance: NA
d_gene: NA
CDR3nt: TGCGCCAGCAGCGCCCGGGGCCGCACTGAAGCTTTCTTT
CDR3aa: CASSARGRTEAFF

v_gene: TRBV28
j_gene: TRBJ2-3
abundance: NA
d_gene: TRBD2
CDR3nt: TGTGCCAGCAGTTTAACGGGCGCTAGCGGGGGTGGGCGGGATACGCAGTATTTT
CDR3aa: CASSLTGASGGGRDTQYF

v_gene: TRBV7-2
j_gene: TRBJ2-1
abundance: NA
d_gene: TRBD2
CDR3nt: TGTGCCAGCAGCTTAGTCGCAGCGGGGGCGAGCTCCTACAATGAGCAGTTCTTC
CDR3aa: CASSLVAAGASSYNEQFF

v_gene: TRBV6-1
j_gene: TRBJ2-7
abundance: NA
d_gene: TRBD1
CDR3nt: TGTGCCAGCAGTGAAGTACATGACAGGGTAAGCGAGCAGTACTTC
CDR3aa: CASSEVHDRVSEQYF

v_gene: TRBV6-6
j_gene: TRBJ2-7
abundance: NA
d_gene: NA
CDR3nt: TGTGCCAGCAGTCCCCGGTCGGGTAAGAGGAGGGACGAGCAGTACTTC
CDR3aa: CASSPRSGKRRDEQYF

v_gene: TRBV5-1
j_gene: TRBJ1-5
abundance: NA
d_gene: NA
CDR3nt: TGCGCCAGCAGCCCGGGACCGGCAGACAATCAGCCCCAGCATTTT
CDR3aa: CASSPGPADNQPQHF

v_gene: TRBV5-1
j_gene: TRBJ2-1
abundance: NA
d_gene: TRBD2
CDR3nt: TGCGCCAGCAGCTTGGAAAGACTAGCGGGGGATAACAATGAGCAGTTCTTC
CDR3aa: CASSLERLAGDNNEQFF

v_gene: TRBV10-3
j_gene: TRBJ1-1
abundance: NA
d_gene: TRBD1
CDR3nt: TGTGCCACCCGAGGGGGACAGACGTACACTGAAGCTTTCTTT
CDR3aa: CATRGGQTYTEAFF

v_gene: TRBV5-1
j_gene: TRBJ2-5
abundance: once
d_gene: NA
CDR3nt: TGCGCCAGTGGCCCTGCGGCAGGGAGGGGGCAAGAGACCCAGTACTTC
CDR3aa: CASGPAAGRGQETQYF

v_gene: TRBV2
j_gene: TRBJ1-1
abundance: NA
d_gene: TRBD1
CDR3nt: TGTGCCAGCAGTACAGGGGAGACTGAAGCTTTCTTT
CDR3aa: CASSTGETEAFF

v_gene: TRBV7-3
j_gene: TRBJ1-2
abundance: NA
d_gene: TRBD1
CDR3nt: TGTGCCAGCAGCCCCACCGGGACAGGGGATCCTGGCTACACCTTC
CDR3aa: CASSPTGTGDPGYTF

v_gene: TRBV11-2
j_gene: TRBJ2-6
abundance: NA
d_gene: NA
CDR3nt: TGTGCCAGCAGCTTAGACCTCGGGGCTGGGGCCAACGTCCTGACTTTC
CDR3aa: CASSLDLGAGANVLTF

v_gene: TRBV5-1
j_gene: TRBJ2-7
abundance: NA
d_gene: TRBD2
CDR3nt: TGCGCCAGCAGCACCGAAGCGGGGGGGACCTACGAGCAGTACTTC
CDR3aa: CASSTEAGGTYEQYF

v_gene: TRBV6-1
j_gene: TRBJ1-2
abundance: NA
d_gene: NA
CDR3nt: TGTGCCAGCAGTGTCCTCGTCGCAGGGAACTATGGCTACACCTTC
CDR3aa: CASSVLVAGNYGYTF

v_gene: TRBV6-5
j_gene: TRBJ1-2
abundance: NA
d_gene: NA
CDR3nt: TGTGCCAGCAGTGGAACAGGGCCCTATGGCTACACCTTC
CDR3aa: CASSGTGPYGYTF

v_gene: TRBV5-1
j_gene: TRBJ1-6
abundance: NA
d_gene: NA
CDR3nt: TGCGCCAGCAGCTCCGGACAATCGAGCTCCTATAATTCACCCCTCCACTTT
CDR3aa: CASSSGQSSSYNSPLHF

v_gene: TRBV6-1
j_gene: TRBJ2-7
abundance: NA
d_gene: TRBD1
CDR3nt: TGTGCCAGCGGTACCCGACAGGGGGCCTACGAGCAGTACTTC
CDR3aa: CASGTRQGAYEQYF

v_gene: TRBV6-1
j_gene: TRBJ2-1
abundance: NA
d_gene: NA
CDR3nt: TGTGCCAGCAGTGAATCTGGCACCAGCTCCTACAATGAGCAGTTCTTC
CDR3aa: CASSESGTSSYNEQFF

v_gene: TRBV6-5
j_gene: TRBJ2-5
abundance: NA
d_gene: TRBD2
CDR3nt: TGTGCCAGCAGTTCATTAACTAGCGGACAAGAGACCCAGTACTTC
CDR3aa: CASSSLTSGQETQYF

v_gene: TRBV4-3
j_gene: TRBJ2-7
abundance: NA
d_gene: TRBD2
CDR3nt: TGCGCCAGCAGCCAAGAAGTGGGACTAGCGGGTTTCTCCTACGAGCAGTACTTC
CDR3aa: CASSQEVGLAGFSYEQYF

v_gene: TRBV10-3
j_gene: TRBJ2-1
abundance: NA
d_gene: TRBD2
CDR3nt: TGTGCCATCAGTGATGGACTAGCGGGAGGAGGAGAGCAGTTCTTC
CDR3aa: CAISDGLAGGGEQFF

v_gene: TRBV21-1
j_gene: TRBJ1-5
abundance: NA
d_gene: NA
CDR3nt: TGTGCCAGCAGCGAACAGACAGGGGGCGCAAATCAGCCCCAGCATTTT
CDR3aa: CASSEQTGGANQPQHF

v_gene: TRBV29-1
j_gene: TRBJ2-2
abundance: NA
d_gene: TRBD2
CDR3nt: TGCAGCGTCGCTAGCGGGAGTATTCCCGGGGAGCTGTTTTTT
CDR3aa: CSVASGSIPGELFF

v_gene: TRBV7-2
j_gene: TRBJ1-6
abundance: NA
d_gene: NA
CDR3nt: TGTGCCAGCAGCCAAGATCCGGAAGGGAGCTCCTATAATTCACCCCTCCACTTT
CDR3aa: CASSQDPEGSSYNSPLHF

v_gene: TRBV5-1
j_gene: TRBJ2-2
abundance: NA
d_gene: NA
CDR3nt: TGCGCCAGCAGCTTGTGGGGTGAAGGGTCCGGGGAGCTGTTTTTT
CDR3aa: CASSLWGEGSGELFF